The sequence of this TCR beta chain was determined in a study of T cells in Graves' hyperthyroidism and ophthalmopathy. Looking at the study overall: Peripheral blood was collected at initial diagnosis, before any treatment.

Amplification yielded TCR beta CDR3 regions, with RNA transcripts as the source. The HTBI set primed first-round TCR CDR3 RT-PCR. TCRdb re-derived calls from the multiplex PCR reads in MiXCR, one entry per CDR3 protein. The sample includes about 400,000 distinct CDR3 sequences, about 14% of them seen just once. With regard to this clonotype: A single base separates this from a much larger clone, so it may be a read error.

The germline V gene has CDR1 SGHRS and CDR2 YFSETQ. There are 15 residues in the CDR3. A NOSPECS grade of at least 4, a Clinical Activity Score of at least 3 and duration under 3 months were recorded in ophthalmopathy patients. Patients with uncontrolled infections, other autoimmune diseases, pregnancy or lactation were excluded. Thyroid ultrasound and orbital computed tomography, with clinical symptoms and serum thyroxine and TRAb, informed diagnoses. Sequenced: blood. The rearrangement uses TRBV5-1 and TRBJ1-1; 7 nucleotides line up with TRBD1. The TCR originated in a woman younger than 45 with Graves' ophthalmopathy. This CDR3 is CTSSLGDTGVAEAFF. The CDR3 coding sequence is TGCACCAGCAGCTTGGGGGATACAGGGGTGGCTGAAGCTTTCTTT.